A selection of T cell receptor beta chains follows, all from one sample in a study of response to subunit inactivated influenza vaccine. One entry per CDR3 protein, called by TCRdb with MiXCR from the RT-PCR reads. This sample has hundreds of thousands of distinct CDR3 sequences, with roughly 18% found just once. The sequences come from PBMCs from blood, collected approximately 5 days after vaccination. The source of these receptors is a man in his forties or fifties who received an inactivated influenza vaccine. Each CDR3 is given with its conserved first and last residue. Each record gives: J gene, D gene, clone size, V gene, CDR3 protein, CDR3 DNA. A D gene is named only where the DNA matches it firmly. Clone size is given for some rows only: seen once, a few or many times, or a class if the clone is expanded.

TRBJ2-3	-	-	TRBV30	CAWSKVTGRSTDTQYF	TGTGCCTGGAGTAAGGTAACGGGGAGGAGCACAGATACGCAGTATTTT
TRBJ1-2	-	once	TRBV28	CASSPGGVRGYTF	TGTGCCAGCAGCCCTGGAGGCGTGCGGGGCTACACCTTC
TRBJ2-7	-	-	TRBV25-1	CASSERQYF	TGTGCCAGCAGTGAACGGCAGTACTTC
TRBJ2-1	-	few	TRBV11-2	CASNQIGGSGDEQFF	TGTGCCAGCAACCAAATCGGGGGTTCTGGGGATGAGCAGTTCTTC
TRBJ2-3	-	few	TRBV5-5	CASSRGELSTDTQYF	TGTGCCAGCAGCAGGGGGGAGCTTAGCACAGATACGCAGTATTTT
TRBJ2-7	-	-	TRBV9	CASSVAGQNYEQYF	TGTGCCAGCAGCGTAGCCGGACAGAACTACGAGCAGTACTTC
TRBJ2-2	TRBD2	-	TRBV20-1	CSARGLAGGPANTGELFF	TGCAGTGCTAGGGGACTAGCGGGAGGTCCCGCGAACACCGGGGAGCTGTTTTTT
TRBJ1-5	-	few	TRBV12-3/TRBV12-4	CASSLKSRGYSNQPQHF	TGTGCCAGCAGTCTTAAAAGCAGGGGATATAGCAATCAGCCCCAGCATTTT
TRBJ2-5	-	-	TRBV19	CASSTGSDIETQYF	TGTGCCAGTAGTACCGGGTCCGATATAGAGACCCAGTACTTC
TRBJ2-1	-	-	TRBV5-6	CASSLGLHSYNEQFF	TGTGCCAGCAGCTTGGGACTACATTCCTACAATGAGCAGTTCTTC
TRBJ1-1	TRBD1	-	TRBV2	CASIPMGAQGAGVEAFF	TGTGCCAGCATCCCTATGGGTGCACAGGGGGCAGGTGTTGAAGCTTTCTTT
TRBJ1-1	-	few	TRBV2	CASSANMNTEAFF	TGTGCCAGCAGCGCCAATATGAACACTGAAGCTTTCTTT
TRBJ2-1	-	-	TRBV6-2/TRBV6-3	CASSYIRGSRDEQFF	TGTGCCAGCAGTTACATCCGGGGAAGTAGGGATGAGCAGTTCTTC
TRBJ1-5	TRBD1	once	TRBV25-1	CASSEGQGAGNQPQHF	TGTGCCAGCAGTGAGGGGCAGGGGGCAGGTAATCAGCCCCAGCATTTT
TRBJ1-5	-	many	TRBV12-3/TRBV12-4	CASSADVSNQPQHF	TGTGCCAGCAGTGCCGACGTTAGCAATCAGCCCCAGCATTTT
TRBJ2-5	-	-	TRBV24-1	CATSDFGGSWETQYF	TGTGCCACCAGTGATTTCGGCGGTTCGTGGGAGACCCAGTACTTC
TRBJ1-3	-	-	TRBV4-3	CASSQEGALGNTIYF	TGCGCCAGCAGCCAAGAGGGGGCCCTTGGAAACACCATATATTTT
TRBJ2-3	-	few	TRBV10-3	CAISESISPVSTDTQYF	TGTGCCATCAGTGAGTCGATATCGCCCGTCAGCACAGATACGCAGTATTTT
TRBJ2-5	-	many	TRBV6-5	CASSSDRQETQYF	TGTGCCAGCAGCTCGGACAGACAAGAGACCCAGTACTTC
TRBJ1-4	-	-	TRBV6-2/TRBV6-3	CASSPTTTTTLGKLFF	TGTGCCAGCAGCCCAACCACGACGACAACCCTTGGAAAACTGTTTTTT
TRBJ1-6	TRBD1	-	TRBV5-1	CASAGTGNSPLHF	TGCGCCAGCGCCGGGACAGGGAATTCACCCCTCCACTTT
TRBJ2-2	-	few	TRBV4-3	CASSHKSGRGFNTGELFF	TGCGCCAGCAGCCACAAGAGTGGTAGGGGGTTTAACACCGGGGAGCTGTTTTTT
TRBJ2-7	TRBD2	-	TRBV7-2	CASSLSAGGLNEQYF	TGTGCCAGCAGCTTATCGGCGGGGGGGTTAAATGAGCAGTACTTC
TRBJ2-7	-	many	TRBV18	CASSPSLSYEQYF	TGTGCCAGCAGCCCTTCTCTATCCTACGAGCAGTACTTC
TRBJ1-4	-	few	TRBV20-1	CSARDGARGIEKLFF	TGCAGTGCTAGAGATGGAGCCAGAGGGATCGAAAAACTGTTTTTT
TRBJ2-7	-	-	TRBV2	CASNRGGAYEQYF	TGTGCCAGCAACCGCGGCGGGGCCTACGAGCAGTACTTC
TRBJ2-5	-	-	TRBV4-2	CASSQDRGGPETQYF	TGTGCCAGCAGCCAAGACCGGGGCGGCCCAGAGACCCAGTACTTC
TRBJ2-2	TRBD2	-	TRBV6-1	CASGRLAGGNTGELFF	TGTGCCAGCGGTAGACTAGCGGGAGGGAACACCGGGGAGCTGTTTTTT
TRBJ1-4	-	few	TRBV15	CATSSPETSPEKLFF	TGTGCCACCAGCAGCCCGGAAACCTCTCCTGAAAAACTGTTTTTT
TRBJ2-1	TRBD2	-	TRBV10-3	CAISGVGGRAGNEQFF	TGTGCCATCAGTGGTGTCGGCGGGAGGGCCGGGAATGAGCAGTTCTTC
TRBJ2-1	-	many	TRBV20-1	CSARETGTYNEQFF	TGCAGTGCTAGAGAAACCGGTACCTACAATGAGCAGTTCTTC
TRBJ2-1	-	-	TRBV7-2	CASSLSPSREQFF	TGTGCCAGCAGCCTCTCCCCGTCTCGGGAGCAGTTCTTC
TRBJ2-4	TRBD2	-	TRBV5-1	CASSLTSGGLKNIQYF	TGCGCCAGCAGCTTAACTAGCGGGGGTCTAAAAAACATTCAGTACTTC
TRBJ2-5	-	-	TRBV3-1	CASSQSLAPETQYF	TGTGCCAGCAGCCAGTCACTAGCCCCAGAGACCCAGTACTTC
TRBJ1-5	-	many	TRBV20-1	CSARDRSHSNQPQHF	TGCAGTGCTAGAGATAGGAGTCATAGCAATCAGCCCCAGCATTTT
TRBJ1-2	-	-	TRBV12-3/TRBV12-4	CASSFSGATRGYTF	TGTGCCAGCAGTTTCAGTGGAGCGACGAGAGGCTACACCTTC
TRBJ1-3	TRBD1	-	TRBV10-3	CAIRRTGGEGNTIYF	TGTGCCATCAGGAGGACAGGGGGCGAGGGAAACACCATATATTTT
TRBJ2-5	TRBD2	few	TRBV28	CASTTSGGTQETQYF	TGTGCCAGCACCACTAGCGGGGGGACCCAAGAGACCCAGTACTTC
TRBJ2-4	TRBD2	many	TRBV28	CASSLGLASIQYF	TGTGCCAGCAGTTTGGGACTAGCGAGCATTCAGTACTTC
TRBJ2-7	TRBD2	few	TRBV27	CASRRGGVVYEQYF	TGTGCCAGTCGGCGGGGGGGGGTGGTCTACGAGCAGTACTTC
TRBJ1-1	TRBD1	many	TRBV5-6	CASSLTTGGNTEAFF	TGTGCCAGCAGCTTGACGACAGGGGGGAACACTGAAGCTTTCTTT
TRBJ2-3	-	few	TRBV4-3	CASSQEFRTEKDTQYF	TGCGCCAGCAGCCAAGAATTTCGGACAGAGAAAGATACGCAGTATTTT
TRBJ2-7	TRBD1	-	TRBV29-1	CSVEAGQEYEQYF	TGCAGCGTTGAAGCAGGACAGGAGTACGAGCAGTACTTC
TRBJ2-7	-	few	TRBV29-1	CSVGHFQHEQYF	TGCAGCGTCGGACACTTTCAACACGAGCAGTACTTC
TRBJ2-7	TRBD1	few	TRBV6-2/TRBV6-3	CASSYGTGIPEQYF	TGTGCCAGCAGTTACGGGACAGGGATTCCCGAGCAGTACTTC
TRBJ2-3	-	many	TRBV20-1	CSARYQGTDTQYF	TGCAGTGCTAGGTACCAGGGCACAGATACGCAGTATTTT
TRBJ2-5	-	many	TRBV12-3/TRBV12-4	CASSLAGRVETQYF	TGTGCCAGCAGTTTAGCTGGCAGGGTTGAGACCCAGTACTTC
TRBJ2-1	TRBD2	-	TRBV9	CASSVEPAGTYDEQFF	TGTGCCAGCAGCGTAGAACCAGCGGGAACATACGATGAGCAGTTCTTC